The T cell receptor (beta chain) described here comes from a study of metastatic and nonmetastatic thyroid tumors. Study-level background: Repertoire comparison spanned blood and tumor or nodule tissue of malignant and benign thyroid patients.

Of note for this clone: Its antigen is unknown. Being one base from a much bigger clone, this may be a read error.

Authors' methods: CDR3 differences across clinicopathological groups were used to build a distant-metastasis classifier for papillary thyroid cancer. TCRdb reanalyzed the PCR reads with MiXCR. TCRdb, not the authors, supplied the V and J calls. The table shows about 33,000 clones, with about 15% occurring only once. The length of the CDR3 is 12 residues. The germline CDR1 and CDR2 sequences are SQVTM and ANQGSEA. The V and J ends lost 7 bases and 4 bases, in that order; junction bases with no gene match: 5. Findings of the study overall: A significant increase in TCR beta diversity was reportedly seen in malignant thyroid tumors relative to benign nodules, in blood and tumor.

Ahead of thyroid surgery, no patient had received treatment of any kind. The receptor was derived from a female donor with papillary thyroid cancer or a benign thyroid nodule (not recorded which). Some clones in this sample may be carry-over from other donors' samples. The sequencing sample was made of blood. The chain recombines TRBV29-1 with TRBJ2-3, with 7 bases identical to TRBD2. The CDR3 loop is CSAYRGADTQYF. The DNA of the CDR3 is TGCAGCGCCTACCGGGGGGCAGATACGCAGTATTTT.